This TCR beta chain was identified in a study of identical twins. Findings of the study overall: In monozygotic twins, models underestimated the sharing of out-of-frame TCR alpha. Weaker excess sharing between twins was seen in beta out-of-frame sequences. High-abundance cord blood beta clonotypes had fewer insertions; memory repertoires showed none.

Only a few counts were recorded for this clonotype. Antigen specificity is unknown. Using its own MiXCR run on the 5' RACE reads, TCRdb lists one record per CDR3 protein. The sample holds 1.5 million to 2 million distinct CDR3 sequences, less than 35% seen once. The CDR3 length is 15 residues. Trimming took off 5 bases at V and 0 bases at J, with 10 bases between the two ends. Healthy Caucasians supplied all donations. The sequencing sample was made of cord blood. The rearrangement uses TRBV12-3 or TRBV12-4 and TRBJ2-2; possibly TRBD1 for D (6 bases). This clonotype was obtained from a newborn girl in good health. DNA for the CDR3: TGTGCCAGCAGTGGGGGACACCCGAACACCGGGGAGCTGTTTTTT. It encodes CASSGGHPNTGELFF.